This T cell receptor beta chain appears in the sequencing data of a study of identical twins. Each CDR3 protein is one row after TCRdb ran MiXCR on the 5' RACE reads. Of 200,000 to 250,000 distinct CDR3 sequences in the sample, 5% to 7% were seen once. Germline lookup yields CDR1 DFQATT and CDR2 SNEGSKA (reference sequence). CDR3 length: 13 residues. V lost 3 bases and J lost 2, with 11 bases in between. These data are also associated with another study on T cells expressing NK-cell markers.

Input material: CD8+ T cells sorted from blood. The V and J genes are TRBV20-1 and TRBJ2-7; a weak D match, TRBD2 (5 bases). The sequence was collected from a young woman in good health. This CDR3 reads CSASLAHAYEQYF. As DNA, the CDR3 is TGCAGTGCTAGCCTAGCCCACGCCTACGAGCAGTACTTC.